Following are 7 T cell receptor beta chains from one sample sequenced in a study of human T cells and chemical hapten exposure. The time point here: pre-sensitization, week 0. Treatment meaning: therapeutic diphenylcyclopropenone sensitization with weekly scalp DPC. Using its own MiXCR run on the RACE reads, TCRdb lists one record per CDR3 protein. The sample gives about 380,000 distinct CDR3 sequences, approximately 5.1% of which show up once; 2.5% to 3% is in the top ten. The source material was whole blood, sampled in connection with sensitization to the hapten diphenylcyclopropenone (DPC). The receptors were sampled from a woman between 50 and 59 years old with alopecia areata. Some clones in this sample may be carry-over from other donors' samples.

The chain recombines TRBV28 with TRBJ1-6; maybe TRBD1 (6 bases). Looked up from germline, CDR1 is MDHEN and CDR2 is SYDVKM. This CDR3 comprises 13 residues. V lost 6 bases to trimming and J lost 6 bases, with 9 bases between them. This chain's CDR3 is CASRQGTNSPLHF. CDR3 bases: TGTGCCAGCAGACAGGGAACTAATTCACCCCTCCACTTT.

In its sample, this clonotype was seen once. The rearrangement links TRBV2 to TRBJ1-5; no firm D call. V was trimmed by 0 bases and J by 6 bases, leaving 6 bases between them. This CDR3 region has 13 residues. The germline gives CDR1 SNHLY, CDR2 FYNNEI. In DNA form, the CDR3 reads TGTGCCAGCAGTGAAGCCAGTGTTCAGCCCCAGCATTTT. Protein sequence: CASSEASVQPQHF.

This clonotype was counted at least ten times. In DNA form, the CDR3 reads TGTGCCATCAGTGCCGGGACAGACTACAATGAGCAGTTCTTC. Translated: CAISAGTDYNEQFF. The chain combines TRBV10-3 with TRBJ2-1, with TRBD1 matching over 7 bases. Trimming at V came to 4 bases and at J to 3 bases, leaving 3 bases not matched to a gene. CDR3 length: 14 amino acids. CDR1 ENHRY and CDR2 SYGVKD come from the germline V gene.

The chain carries TRBV18 and TRBJ1-4; D gene ambiguous. V was shortened by 0 bases and J by 11 bases, with 16 bases between the two germline ends. Germline CDR1 is KGHSH and CDR2 is LQKENI. There are 15 residues in the CDR3. In nucleotides, the CDR3 is TGTGCCAGCTCACCACCGGGCCAGGCAACGGTGAAACTGTTTTTT. The encoded protein is CASSPPGQATVKLFF.

The CDR3 loop reads CSVGRGDGELFF. The CDR3 nucleotides are TGCAGCGTTGGAAGAGGAGACGGGGAGCTGTTTTTT. This chain uses TRBV29-1 with TRBJ2-2; D uncertain. This CDR3 comprises 12 residues. Germline CDR1 is SQVTM and CDR2 is ANQGSEA. Deletions cut 4 bases from V and 7 bases from J, with 10 bases between.

This clonotype was detected many times. The rearrangement joins TRBV13 to TRBJ2-3; D gene unclear. CDR1 and CDR2 (germline): PRHDT, FYEKMQ (reference sequence). The CDR3 covers 12 residues. V lost 5 bases to trimming and J lost 4 bases, with 7 bases between them. The CDR3 loop reads CASSPAADTQYF. In nucleotides, the CDR3 is TGTGCCAGCAGCCCGGCGGCAGATACGCAGTATTTT.

There are a few counts of this clonotype. The V call is TRBV7-8, the J call TRBJ2-1; D is possibly TRBD2 (5 bases). The germline gives CDR1 SGHVS, CDR2 FQNEAQ. The CDR3 runs 13 residues. Trimming left V 5 bases short and J 10 bases short, with 15 bases between. CDR3 protein: CASSREGPGEQFF. Here the CDR3 DNA reads TGTGCCAGCAGCCGTGAGGGCCCGGGGGAGCAGTTCTTC.